The 3 T cell receptor beta chains below were found in one sample sequenced in a study of CXCR3-negative and CXCR3-positive naive CD8 T cells. General study results and limits: CXCR3-negative naive cells had less hydrophobic TRB CDR3s than did CXCR3-positive naive cells.

No antigen is known for these receptors. The libraries of TRB cDNA were constructed through 5' RACE using UMI labels. TCRdb reprocessed the 5' RACE reads, keeping one entry per CDR3 protein, no DNA. This specimen shows around 7,000 distinct CDR3 sequences; the ten leading clones hold under 1.5%. Sample: naive CXCR3+ CD8+ T cells from blood. Subset specified: CD45RO-CCR7+CD27+CD95- naive CD8+ T cells expressing CXCR3 (TNR3+). The receptor source for this set is a human donor in good health. Some clones in this sample may be carry-over from other donors' samples.

Judged by frequency, this clonotype is medium-sized (0.01 to 0.1%). The V gene is TRBV7-9, the J gene TRBJ2-6. In germline, CDR1 is SEHNR, CDR2 FQNEAQ (reference sequence). The CDR3 is 16 residues long. CDR3 residues: CASSLALYSGANVLTF.

CDR3 amino acids: CASSGRDGVSYEQYF. The J gene is TRBJ2-7, the V gene TRBV9; TCRdb names TRBD1, which stays unverified in the absence of DNA. CDR1 and CDR2 from the germline V gene are SGDLS and YYNGEE. There are 15 residues in the CDR3.

The genes are TRBV12-3 or TRBV12-4 and TRBJ2-7. The CDR3 length is 15 residues. The CDR3: CASSLIGSTAYEQYF.